This T cell receptor beta chain was sequenced in a study of cytomegalovirus exposure and HLA in healthy donors. About the study: HLA-typed donors were the source of about 85 million unique TCRs held in an early data release.

Trimming cost V 5 bases and J 1 base, with 8 bases left between them. The CDR3 covers 13 residues. Germline CDR1 SNHLY, CDR2 FYNNEI. PCR employed 60 Vbeta and 13 Jbeta primers. The table came from immunoSEQ multiplex PCR; TCRdb's copy has only in-frame clones and leaves some out. The sample has 55,000 to 75,000 clones, around 72% seen once; the top ten hold about 8%. This receptor was identified in a young woman in good health and CMV-seropositive. Specimen: PBMCs. The rearrangement uses TRBV2 and TRBJ1-1, with a tentative D call TRBD1 (6 bases). The CDR3 reads CASSQQGNTEAFF. DNA for the CDR3: TGTGCCAGCAGTCAACAGGGGAACACTGAAGCTTTCTTT.